This T cell receptor beta chain is drawn from a study of cytomegalovirus exposure and HLA in healthy donors. Regarding the study as a whole: Overall, some 160 TCR beta chains were annotated as cytomegalovirus-associated. Donors were assumed by presence/absence analyses to have roughly uniform sequencing depth.

J lost 1 base, V lost 6 bases, and 5 bases had no gene match. The CDR3 totals 14 residues. Per the germline V gene, CDR1 is MNHNS and CDR2 is SASEGT. The study ran its PCR with 60 Vbeta and 13 Jbeta primers. Profiling relied on immunoSEQ multiplex PCR, and the TCRdb table lists in-frame clones only, not all of them. Counted here are about 170,000 clones, 80% occurring once; the ten biggest clones make up 6% to 7.5%. This clone has more than one count but fewer than ten. Its antigen is currently unknown. Sequencing used PBMCs. The sequence was obtained from a man younger than 40 in good health and CMV-seropositive. The rearrangement joins TRBV6-1 to TRBJ1-1; 7 bases line up with TRBD1. The CDR3 nucleotides read TGTGCCAGCAGACGTTACAGGGGGAACACTGAAGCTTTCTTT. Amino acid sequence: CASRRYRGNTEAFF.